This T cell receptor (beta chain) was observed in a study of cytomegalovirus exposure and HLA in healthy donors. PCR primers comprised 60 Vbeta and 13 Jbeta primers. Libraries were prepared by immunoSEQ multiplex PCR; TCRdb keeps only in-frame clonotypes and omits some of them. The data hold under 150,000 clones, with roughly 80% observed a single time. This clone was picked up one time. CDR1 and CDR2 (germline): KGHSH, LQKENI. CDR3 length: 15 amino acids. V was pared by 0 bases and J by 3 bases, with 9 bases between. The sequenced material came from PBMCs. The receptor comes from a woman aged 40 to 55 in good health and CMV-seronegative. This chain uses TRBV18 with TRBJ1-5; no definite D call. In nucleotides, the CDR3 is TGTGCCAGCTCACCACCGGGCAGATCCAATCAGCCCCAGCATTTT. It is translated as CASSPPGRSNQPQHF.